A single sample is the source of the 3 T cell receptor beta chains below, sequenced in a study of cytomegalovirus exposure and HLA in healthy donors (dated by TCRdb to the late 2010s). Libraries were prepared through the immunoSEQ multiplex PCR assay. For the multiplex PCR, a mixture combining 60 forward primers for TCR Vbeta segments and 13 reverse primers for TCR Jbeta segments was used. TCRdb mirrors the immuneACCESS table, restricted to in-frame sequences. Some clones are absent from its copies; in checked studies, under half trace to an unresolved V gene, and the reason for the others is unknown. This sample comprises 200,000 to 250,000 clones, 80% to 90% of them detected only once. The ten largest account for 2.5% to 3.5% of the sample. Sample: PBMCs. Source of these receptors: a man younger than 40 in good health and CMV-seronegative.

Comment on this clone: At one of its ends the junction is not consistent with the germline gene, which may arise from a read error. The DNA for the CDR3 is TGTTCCAGCAGCTTACGACAGGGTGTCGCAACTAATGAAAAACTGTTTTTT. Translated: CSSSLRQGVATNEKLFF. The genes are TRBV7-9 and TRBJ1-4; 7 bases are a match to TRBD1. CDR1 and CDR2 from the germline V gene are SEHNR and FQNEAQ (reference sequence). The CDR3 spans 17 residues.

V usage is TRBV6-5 and J usage is TRBJ1-3; D is ambiguous. Germline values: CDR1 MNHEY, CDR2 SVGAGI. The CDR3 is 15 amino acids. Trimming pared 5 bases from V and 0 bases from J, leaving 11 bases between. The CDR3 loop is CASSATRSSGNTIYF. The DNA of the CDR3 is TGTGCCAGCAGTGCGACCCGGAGCTCTGGAAACACCATATATTTT.

V usage is TRBV4-1 and J usage is TRBJ1-2; perhaps TRBD1 as D (5 bases). The CDR3 is made up of 15 amino acids. The germline V gene encodes CDR1 MGHRA and CDR2 YSYEKL. V lost 1 base to trimming and J lost 3 bases, with 12 bases between them. The CDR3 here is CASSQGDSDHYGYTF. CDR3 nucleotide sequence: TGCGCCAGCAGCCAAGGAGACAGCGACCACTATGGCTACACCTTC.